One TCR beta chain is described in this entry. This table comes from immunoSEQ multiplex PCR, and its TCRdb copy is limited to in-frame clones, with some not included. The sample comprises 170,000 or so clones, more than 75% of which are singletons, and roughly 7% rests with the top ten. These data belong to a study of blood T cell repertoires in COVID-19. V was clipped by 3 bases and J by 5 bases, with 13 bases between them. The CDR3 covers 15 residues. Germline V gene sequence: CDR1 LGHDT, CDR2 YNNKEL (reference sequence). Material for sequencing was PBMCs or T cells enriched from blood (not recorded which). This chain joins TRBV3-1 (or the pseudogene TRBV3-2) and TRBJ1-4; D remains ambiguous. This receptor was identified in a woman in her forties or fifties who had recovered from COVID-19. Here the CDR3 DNA reads TGTGCCAGCAGCCATCCTCAGGCTACCAATGAAAAACTGTTTTTT. Residues: CASSHPQATNEKLFF.